This T cell receptor beta chain was captured in a study of T cells in Graves' hyperthyroidism and ophthalmopathy. Uncontrolled infection, other autoimmune disease, pregnancy or lactation led to exclusion. This clonotype was detected a few times. The antigen is undetermined. Study results and limitations: Most thyroid clonotypes expanded above 0.001 appeared in blood too.

Amplified TCR beta CDR3 regions derived from RNA transcripts. First-round RT-PCR of the TCR CDR3 relied on the HTBI primer set. TCRdb re-analysed the multiplex PCR reads in MiXCR, keeping a single row per CDR3 protein. The data show about 500,000 distinct CDR3 sequences, more than 15% seen once. Sequences were obtained from blood. This receptor was taken from a woman under 30 with Graves' ophthalmopathy.

The CDR3 here is CAISESETGRFTDTQYF. Here the CDR3 DNA reads TGTGCCATCAGTGAGTCTGAGACAGGGCGATTCACAGATACGCAGTATTTT. V and J are TRBV10-3 and TRBJ2-3, with 7 positions matching TRBD1. Germline lookup yields CDR1 ENHRY and CDR2 SYGVKD. The CDR3 is made up of 17 amino acids. Trimming cost V 0 bases and J 2 bases; bases outside gene matches: 8.